This T cell receptor beta chain was captured by sequencing in a study of blood T cell repertoires in COVID-19. At the level of the study: Samples representing acute and convalescent COVID-19 were sourced from the United States, Italy and Spain. The analysed material was cDNA or gDNA that came from T cells, B-cell-depleted T cells, or PBMCs.

In the original analysis: Scientists estimated how many nucleated cells there were by amplifying reference gene primers. Some clones are missing from TCRdb's copy, which holds only in-frame ones; the method was immunoSEQ multiplex PCR. That table is the source of V, J and clone size, and D and trimming were worked out from the DNA. The table records under 250,000 clones, around 88% of them present only once. The junction had 2 bases not matched to a gene; V was cut back by 5 bases and J by 4 bases. Per the germline V gene, CDR1 is LGHDT and CDR2 is YNNKEL (reference sequence). The CDR3 is 13 amino acids.

This TCR derives from an elderly man with acute or convalescent COVID-19. Sequencing input: peripheral blood. The rearrangement joins TRBV3-1 (or the pseudogene TRBV3-2) to TRBJ1-5; 7 bases fit TRBD1. The CDR3 here is CASSLTGNQPQHF. Here the CDR3 DNA reads TGTGCCAGCAGCTTGACAGGGAATCAGCCCCAGCATTTT.